This TCR beta chain was sequenced during a study of technical replicates of blood from a handful of donors. Clones were sequenced by immunoSEQ multiplex PCR, and TCRdb holds only the in-frame ones, with some missing. The repertoire holds 80,000 to 90,000 clones, with just under 95% as singletons. The sequence came from a human donor in good health. Sequences were obtained from T cells isolated from PBMCs.

The CDR3 protein is CASRQGFNQPQHF. DNA for the CDR3: TGTGCCAGCAGGCAGGGTTTCAATCAGCCCCAGCATTTT. V and J are TRBV6-5 and TRBJ1-5; D is perhaps TRBD1 (5 bases). The CDR3 covers 13 residues. Germline CDR1 and CDR2: MNHEY and SVGAGI. V was pared by 6 bases and J by 3 bases, with 9 bases between.